This entry is about one TCR beta chain. Germline assignment: CDR1 LGHNA and CDR2 YNFKEQ. V was pared by 0 bases and J by 0 bases, with 17 bases of the junction left unmatched. This CDR3 has 20 residues. Profiling relied on immunoSEQ multiplex PCR, and the TCRdb table lists in-frame clones only, not all of them. Of 180,000 or so clones in the sample, approximately 83% are singletons; the top ten hold approximately 8%. This sample is part of a study of blood T cell repertoires in COVID-19. The receptor's source is a man aged 60 to 69 with acute or convalescent COVID-19. The chain links TRBV4-2 to TRBJ2-7; 7 bases are shared with TRBD2. Sample: peripheral blood. For the CDR3, the DNA is TGTGCCAGCAGCCAAGAGGCCCAGCGGGACCTGACCGTTCCCTCCTACGAGCAGTACTTC. It yields the protein CASSQEAQRDLTVPSYEQYF.